This T cell receptor (beta chain) emerged from a study of T cells in Graves' hyperthyroidism and ophthalmopathy. Germline values: CDR1 ENHRY, CDR2 SYGVKD. The CDR3 contains 14 residues. V gave up 8 bases and J gave up 3 bases, with 16 bases separating them. The source material, RNA transcripts, was used to amplify TCR beta CDR3 regions. HTBI primers were used for first-round RT-PCR of the TCR CDR3. TCRdb re-analysed the multiplex PCR reads in MiXCR, keeping a single row per CDR3 protein. The repertoire holds about 510,000 distinct CDR3 sequences, 12% to 15% seen once, with approximately 15% in the top ten.

The gene calls are TRBV10-3 and TRBJ1-1; weak D call: TRBD1 (6 bases). Source material: blood. The TCR comes from a woman in her 40s with Graves' hyperthyroidism. CDR3 nucleotide sequence: TGTGCCATCTCGCAGGGGATGAGGGACACTGAAGCTTTCTTT. Its translation is CAISQGMRDTEAFF.